What follows are 6 T cell receptor beta chains derived from one specimen sequenced in a study of T-cell reconstitution after alpha-beta-depleted transplantation in children. Unique molecular identifiers were used in preparing the TCRbeta library. TCRdb analysed the PCR reads with MiXCR anew, one entry per CDR3 protein. Among roughly 300,000 distinct CDR3 sequences listed, roughly 12% were seen once. The sequences come from peripheral blood, collected 180 days after TCRalphabeta/CD19-depleted stem cell transplant. These receptors originate from a male patient aged 2-10 years who had a stem cell transplant for chronic granulomatous disease, so the T cells may come from the graft donor.

A word on this clonotype: Given a much more abundant clone one base away, this may be a read error. The rearrangement joins TRBV6-1 to TRBJ2-2, with 9 bases aligning to TRBD2. The CDR3 loop spans 15 amino acids. Trimming cost V 7 bases and J 6 bases; bases outside gene matches: 9. Germline V gene data show CDR1 as MNHNS and CDR2 as SASEGT. Here the CDR3 DNA reads TGTGCCAGCAATCCCGGGACTAGCTATTCCGGGGAGCTGTTTTTT. Protein: CASNPGTSYSGELFF.

This clonotype was recorded at least ten times. The chain is built from TRBV20-1 and TRBJ2-4; 15 nucleotides align to TRBD2. CDR1 is DFQATT, CDR2 SNEGSKA, per germline (reference sequence). Trimming removed 5 bases from V and 6 bases from J; junction bases left unmatched: 8. The CDR3 runs 16 residues. CDR3 in amino acids: CSAAKGLAGGRNIQYF. The CDR3 nucleotides are TGCAGTGCTGCGAAAGGACTAGCGGGAGGGAGAAACATTCAGTACTTC.

This clonotype was seen at least ten times. The gene calls are TRBV5-1 and TRBJ2-2; 9 bases are a match to TRBD2. The germline CDR1 and CDR2 sequences are SGHRS and YFSETQ. Unmatched junction bases numbered 9, after V lost 0 bases and J lost 0 bases. This CDR3 region has 19 residues. The DNA of the CDR3 is TGCGCCAGCAGCTTGGCAGGCGGGGGACTAGCCGCGAACACCGGGGAGCTGTTTTTT. This codes for CASSLAGGGLAANTGELFF.

This clonotype was counted ten times or more. The V and J genes are TRBV30 and TRBJ2-7; no reliable D call. The CDR3 runs 13 residues. Germline CDR1 reads GTSNPN; CDR2 reads SVGIG (reference sequence). V was trimmed by 2 bases and J by 2 bases, leaving 10 bases between them. CDR3 DNA: TGTGCCTGGAGTTTCCGATACCCCTACGAGCAGTACTTC. Residues: CAWSFRYPYEQYF.

This clonotype was recorded at least ten times. V usage is TRBV29-1 and J usage is TRBJ2-1; TRBD2 matches 8 bases. The J segment lost 1 base and the V segment lost 5 bases, leaving 7 bases of the junction unmatched. Germline V lookup: CDR1 SQVTM, CDR2 ANQGSEA. The CDR3 has 15 amino acids. This CDR3 reads CSVTTSGVSYNEQFF. The DNA of the CDR3 is TGCAGCGTTACCACTAGCGGTGTTTCCTACAATGAGCAGTTCTTC.

This clonotype was detected ten times or more. This sequence joins TRBV6-2 or TRBV6-3 and TRBJ2-3; 9 positions match TRBD2. Per germline, CDR1 MNHEY and CDR2 SVGEGT. The CDR3 is 13 amino acids. Trimming took 5 bases from V and 5 from J; bases not matched to a gene: 2. The CDR3 bases are TGTGCCAGCAGTCAGCGGGAGGAAGATACGCAGTATTTT. Protein: CASSQREEDTQYF.